This T cell receptor (beta chain) derives from a study of PD-L1 blockade in urothelial cancer. Study details: Patients' atezolizumab regimen, 1,200 mg intravenously every 3 weeks, began in the mid-2010s. Patients' histories included 0 to 3 prior chemotherapy regimens.

Overall study results and limits: Tumor-linked clones in blood grew more by 3 weeks in durable-benefit patients.

As regards this clone: Its cognate antigen is unknown.

Time point meaning: pretreatment peripheral blood. Each patient's cancer was a locally advanced or metastatic urothelial carcinoma. The protocol was immunoSEQ multiplex PCR, while the TCRdb copy is restricted to in-frame clones and leaves out a portion. The data show about 50,000 clones, around 72% seen once. Sequenced material: PBMCs, taken around atezolizumab (anti-PD-L1) treatment. The clonotype originates from a man in his 70s with urothelial cancer.

CDR3 bases: TGCGCCAGCAGCCAAGAGTCAGGTGGTGTGGGTCAGCCCCAGCATTTT. Its protein is CASSQESGGVGQPQHF. The rearrangement joins TRBV4-1 to TRBJ1-5; D gene uncertain. Trimming removed 0 bases from V and 6 bases from J, with 15 bases in between. The CDR3 is 16 amino acids. From germline, CDR1 is MGHRA and CDR2 YSYEKL.